This T cell receptor beta chain originates from a study of CD8 T cells in Susac syndrome. Overall study context: Among the Susac syndrome patients sequenced, five or six had active disease and fewer than 10 were in remission.

The CDR3 covers 14 residues. cDNA came from about 0.51 to 1 ug RNA primed by random hexamers. It was immunoSEQ multiplex PCR that amplified TCR beta CDR3 across 54 Vbeta and 13 Jbeta. TCRdb ran MiXCR on the immunoSEQ multiplex PCR reads and lists one entry per CDR3 protein. The sample consists of a few hundred thousand distinct CDR3 sequences, about 94% of them appearing once. V and J are TRBV21-1 and TRBJ1-4; the table's D call TRBD1 went unverified against the DNA. TRBV21-1 is a pseudogene segment. Sequenced material: CD4+ T cells from PBMCs. This clonotype originated in a human donor with Susac syndrome. The CDR3 DNA is TGTGCCAGCAGCAAATACAGGGGCAATGAAAAACTGTTTTTT. As protein: CASSKYRGNEKLFF.